This T cell receptor (beta chain) was sequenced during a study of identical twins. TCRdb processed the 5' RACE reads anew with MiXCR; each CDR3 protein has one entry. The data contain 200,000 to 250,000 distinct CDR3 sequences, roughly 13% of them singletons. The table lists this clonotype with a few counts. The target antigen is unknown. The V segment lost 6 bases and the J segment 2 bases; nucleotides outside the gene matches: 9. Germline V gene data show CDR1 as DFQATT and CDR2 as SNEGSKA (reference sequence). The CDR3 covers 16 residues. Regarding the study as a whole: A cross-sectional statistical analysis, not follow-up of the same donors, supported the conclusions.

This chain joins TRBV20-1 and TRBJ2-7; TRBD2 aligns across 14 bases. The source of this sequence is a woman aged 18-29 years in good health. Sequences were obtained from memory (CD45RO+) T cells sorted from blood. The CDR3 spells CSALTSGRDDPYEQYF. The CDR3 nucleotides read TGCAGTGCGCTGACTAGCGGGAGGGATGACCCCTACGAGCAGTACTTC.